In this sample, the clone carrying this TCR beta chain turned up once. This record comes from a study of CD8 T cells in Susac syndrome. This CDR3 spans 14 amino acids. V was pared by 6 bases and J by 0 bases, with 13 bases between. Germline assignment: CDR1 DFQATT and CDR2 SNEGSKA (reference sequence). When the RNA was reverse transcribed, random hexamers were used with an input of 0.5 to 1 ug. The authors amplified TCR beta CDR3 across 54 Vbeta and 13 Jbeta using immunoSEQ multiplex PCR. TCRdb fed the immunoSEQ multiplex PCR reads into MiXCR, producing one record per CDR3 protein. The table has approximately 190,000 distinct CDR3 sequences, roughly 96% seen once; the top ten hold 0.093%. CD8+ and CD4+ blood T cells underwent TCR beta sequencing. The patients who served as multiple sclerosis controls were treatment-naive and had stable or active relapsing-remitting disease that fulfilled the revised McDonald criteria. TEMRA cells underwent FACS enrichment and CD8+ and CD4+ T cells underwent negative isolation.

Sequenced sample: CD4+ T cells from PBMCs. This TCR came from a human donor with multiple sclerosis. The chain combines TRBV20-1 with TRBJ2-3; possible D gene TRBD2, 5 bases. CDR3 sequence (DNA): TGCAGTGCCTGCACTAGTCCTAGCACAGATACGCAGTATTTT. Its protein is CSACTSPSTDTQYF.